Below, 4 T cell receptor beta chains from the same sample are listed, as sequenced in a study of shared clonotypes between healthy human individuals. Assay: immunoSEQ multiplex PCR; the TCRdb copy retains only in-frame clones and omits some. The table shows some 470,000 clones, with 76% occurring only once. The sequenced material came from PBMCs. The receptors shown here come from a woman aged 40-49 years in good health. Some clones in this sample may be carry-over from other donors' samples.

The CDR3 region is CSVEDRPHNEQFF. The CDR3 DNA is TGCAGCGTTGAAGATCGACCACACAATGAGCAGTTCTTC. The genes are TRBV29-1 and TRBJ2-1; D gene ambiguous. Germline V gene data show CDR1 as SQVTM and CDR2 as ANQGSEA. The CDR3 loop spans 13 amino acids. With 0 bases removed from V and 5 bases from J, the gap between germline ends came to 8 bases.

This clone has more than one count but fewer than ten. The chain recombines TRBV5-6 with TRBJ1-6; D remains ambiguous. V was clipped by 2 bases and J by 7 bases, with 10 bases between them. The CDR3 has 14 residues. The germline V gene has CDR1 SGHDT and CDR2 YYEEEE. For the CDR3, the DNA is TGTGCCAGCAGCTTTACCGGAACCAATTCACCCCTCCACTTT. This codes for CASSFTGTNSPLHF.

The genes are TRBV7-8 and TRBJ2-2, with TRBD1 matching 7 bases. The CDR3 has 18 residues. The V segment lost 2 bases and the J segment 0 bases; nucleotides outside the gene matches: 9. CDR1 and CDR2 (germline): SGHVS, FQNEAQ. As DNA, the CDR3 is TGTGCCAGCAGCTTACCCCGTGACAGGGCCCCGAACACCGGGGAGCTGTTTTTT. Protein: CASSLPRDRAPNTGELFF. Full variable domain (rest looked up from reference TRBV7-8 and TRBJ2-2): GAGVSQSPRYKVAKRGQDVALRCDPISGHVSLFWYQQALGQGPEFLTYFQNEAQLDKSGLPSDRFFAERPEGSVSTLKIQRTQQEDSAVYLCASSLPRDRAPNTGELFFGEGSRLTVL.

The V and J genes are TRBV7-3 and TRBJ2-2; TRBD1 is a possible D gene (7 bases). The CDR3 runs to 15 residues. Between the trimmed V and J ends, which lost 4 bases and 2 bases, there was a span of 11 bases. Germline loops: CDR1 SGHTA, CDR2 FQGTGA. In DNA, the CDR3 is TGTGCCAGCAGCTCCCAGGGGGGAAACACCGGGGAGCTGTTTTTT. It encodes CASSSQGGNTGELFF. Full variable domain (remainder filled in from reference TRBV7-3 and TRBJ2-2): GAGVSQTPSNKVTEKGKYVELRCDPISGHTALYWYRQSLGQGPEFLIYFQGTGAADDSGLPNDRFFAVRPEGSVSTLKIQRTERGDSAVYLCASSSQGGNTGELFFGEGSRLTVL.